Below, 24 T cell receptor beta chains from the same sample are listed, as sequenced in a study of tumor-infiltrating lymphocytes in primary liver carcinoma. The roughly 20-31 mg bulk tissue piece was not sorted before simultaneous RNA and DNA extraction. Researchers generated TCR beta cDNA from approximately 500 ng of total RNA, relying on a constant-region primer. Investigators got TCR beta libraries out of three nested multiplex PCR rounds, done with slightly modified ARM-PCR. Both of the initial two PCR rounds ran for 10 cycles and employed TRBV1-TRBV30 forward primers alongside a C-beta reverse primer. TCRdb called the multiplex PCR reads again in MiXCR, with one record for every CDR3 protein. The sample records about 75,000 distinct CDR3 sequences, roughly 69% being singletons. The sequenced sample consisted of tumor-adjacent normal liver tissue. Every receptor here comes from a man in his forties with primary liver carcinoma and hepatitis B virus infection.

A word on this clonotype: Given the absence of the conserved phenylalanine or tryptophan at the CDR3 end, a read error is likely. V and J are TRBV6-6 and TRBJ2-3; 13 nucleotides line up with TRBD2. This CDR3 has 17 residues. Germline-derived CDR1 and CDR2 are MNHNY and SVGAGI (reference sequence). J was trimmed by 6 bases and V by 6 bases; bases with no gene match: 12. The CDR3 nucleotides are TGTGCCAGCAGACCCCCGACTAGCGGGAGGAGAACTGATACGCAGTATTAT. This encodes CASRPPTSGRRTDTQYY.

This clonotype was detected only a few times. The chain is built from TRBV4-1 and TRBJ2-2, with TRBD1 identical over 12 bases. V was clipped by 5 bases and J by 5 bases; unmatched bases: 6. The germline V gene encodes CDR1 MGHRA and CDR2 YSYEKL. This CDR3 has 16 residues. For the CDR3, the DNA is TGCGCCAGCAGCGCCGGGACAGGGGGCGATACCGGGGAGCTGTTTTTT. This translates into CASSAGTGGDTGELFF.

In regard to this clonotype: A much larger clone is a single base away; this may be a read error. The chain carries TRBV7-9 and TRBJ2-3; D could derive from TRBD1 or TRBD2 (5 bases each). Germline V gene lookup returns CDR1 SEHNR and CDR2 FQNEAQ (reference sequence). The CDR3 has 17 amino acids. In DNA form, the CDR3 reads TGTGCCAGCAGCTTACCCCAGAGGGGACGTGGCACAGATACGCGGTATTTT. This sequence encodes CASSLPQRGRGTDTRYF.

A note on this clonotype: Since the CDR3 does not end with the conserved phenylalanine or tryptophan, this likely comes from a read error. The J gene is TRBJ2-1, the V gene TRBV29-1; D is uncertain. CDR1 and CDR2 (germline): SQVTM, ANQGSEA. CDR3 length: 16 residues. The CDR3 protein is CSVATLRSWSRQEQFV. CDR3 coding DNA: TGCAGTGTCGCCACGCTTCGGTCCTGGTCCCGTCAAGAGCAGTTCGTC.

The gene calls are TRBV4-1 and TRBJ2-7, with TRBD2 identical over 9 bases. Germline trimming cut 2 bases from V and 2 bases from J; bases unmatched to any gene: 10. The CDR3 totals 17 residues. The V gene's germline CDR1 is MGHRA and CDR2 YSYEKL. CDR3 loop: CASSQRTSARRTYEQYF. DNA for the CDR3: TGCGCCAGCAGCCAACGGACTAGCGCCCGAAGGACCTACGAGCAGTACTTC.

As for this clonotype: One end of the junction varies from germline; a read error may be responsible. V usage is TRBV7-9 and J usage is TRBJ2-1, with 10 bases identical to TRBD2. CDR1 is SEHNR, CDR2 FQNEAQ, per germline (reference sequence). The CDR3 runs to 17 residues. The CDR3 is CAGSLVLAGDLHNGHFF. In DNA form, the CDR3 reads TGTGCCGGCAGCTTAGTTCTAGCGGGAGATTTACACAATGGGCACTTCTTC.

As concerns this clonotype: One end of the junction fails to match germline, which may point to a read error. In nucleotides, the CDR3 is TGCGCTAGCAGTGACTCGAACTTCGGCTCACCCCTCCACTTT. Its translation: CASSDSNFGSPLHF. This chain links TRBV10-2 with TRBJ1-6; D unresolved. The germline V gene encodes CDR1 WSHSY and CDR2 SAAADI. The CDR3 sequence is 14 residues long.

This clonotype was found many times. This chain links TRBV24-1 with TRBJ2-1, with 12 bases identical to TRBD2. The CDR3 covers 17 residues. Germline trimming cut 3 bases from V and 6 bases from J; bases unmatched to any gene: 8. Germline values: CDR1 KGHDR, CDR2 SFDVKD. The CDR3 DNA sequence: TGTGCCACCAGTGATCCCCGGACTAGCGGGGTCACCAATGAGCAGTTCTTC. Its translation: CATSDPRTSGVTNEQFF.

A remark on this clonotype: Sequence at one end of the junction differs from germline and may be a read error. The chain uses TRBV29-1 and TRBJ1-1; 7 bases line up with TRBD1. The CDR3 is 11 amino acids. Looked up from germline, CDR1 is SQVTM and CDR2 is ANQGSEA. This chain's CDR3 is CSAYRGTEAFF. CDR3 DNA: TGCAGCGCCTACAGGGGCACTGAGGCTTTTTTT.

V and J are TRBV6-1 and TRBJ2-1; weak D call: TRBD2 (7 bases). The CDR3 is 14 residues long. The V end was cut by 10 bases, the J end by 10 bases, with 23 bases between. Germline V CDR1 and CDR2: MNHNS, SASEGT. As DNA, the CDR3 is TGTGCCACCGAAAGGTCGGGGGGCTCCTACGAGCAGTTCTTC. Translating gives CATERSGGSYEQFF.

This clonotype has a handful of counts. One junction end does not reproduce the germline sequence, and a read error may be involved. The J gene is TRBJ2-5, the V gene TRBV5-4; no clear D gene. CDR1 is SGHNT, CDR2 YYREEE, per germline (reference sequence). CDR3 size: 12 residues. CDR3 region: CASSLFLEIQYF. CDR3 nucleotide sequence: TGTGCCAGCAGCTTGTTTCTAGAGATCCAGTACTTC.

This clonotype was seen ten or more times. The junction and the germline gene differ at one end; a read error may be behind it. The chain employs TRBV29-1 and TRBJ2-3; the match to TRBD2 covers 7 bases. The CDR3 is 14 amino acids. Germline-derived CDR1 and CDR2 are SQVTM and ANQGSEA. The CDR3: CSAGAGAGTDMQYF. CDR3 sequence (DNA): TGCAGCGCCGGGGCGGGAGCCGGCACAGATATGCAGTATTTT.

Of note for this clonotype: Sequence at one end of the junction differs from germline and may be a read error. The V and J genes are TRBV5-1 and TRBJ2-6, with TRBD1 matching over 7 bases. The CDR3 covers 17 residues. Per the germline V gene, CDR1 is SGHRS and CDR2 is YFSETQ. CDR3 DNA sequence: TGCCCCAGTAGCTTTAACCCAGGGGGTACTGAGGCCAACGTCCTGACTTTC. Translated, it gives CPSSFNPGGTEANVLTF.

This clonotype came up a few times. The chain combines TRBV25-1 with TRBJ1-6; D not certain. There are 14 residues in the CDR3. Trimming removed 2 bases from V and 11 bases from J, with 13 bases in between. Germline V CDR1 and CDR2: MGHDK, SYGVNS. CDR3 coding DNA: TGTGCCAGCAGTGAACCGGCCTCGGGCCCACCCCTCCACTTT. This gives the protein CASSEPASGPPLHF. Combining the CDR3 with reference TRBV25-1 and TRBJ1-6 gives the whole variable domain EADIYQTPRYLVIGTGKKITLECSQTMGHDKMYWYQQDPGMELHLIHYSYGVNSTEKGDLSSESTVSRIRTEHFPLTLESARPSHTSQYLCASSEPASGPPLHFGNGTRLTVT.

Many counts were recorded for this clonotype. The chain recombines TRBV5-1 with TRBJ2-3; 11 bases are shared with TRBD2. Germline V gene lookup returns CDR1 SGHRS and CDR2 YFSETQ. V lost 4 bases to trimming and J lost 6 bases; unmatched junction nucleotides: 10. This CDR3 spans 16 amino acids. The CDR3 region is CASSPGLAAPADTQYF. DNA of the CDR3: TGCGCCAGCAGCCCGGGACTAGCGGCCCCCGCGGATACGCAGTATTTT.

Ten or more counts support this clonotype. The chain recombines TRBV11-2 with TRBJ1-1, with unresolved D. Trimming took off 2 bases at V and 1 base at J, with 8 bases between the two ends. The CDR3 consists of 14 residues. Germline loops: CDR1 SGHAT, CDR2 FQNNGV. The CDR3 reads CASSLTISNTEAFF. The CDR3 DNA reads as TGTGCCAGCAGCTTAACAATTTCGAACACTGAAGCTTTCTTT.

Comments on this clonotype: The junction does not match germline at one end; this may be a read error. The V call is TRBV5-6, the J call TRBJ1-3; D may be TRBD1 (6 bases). The CDR3 sequence is 14 residues long. CDR1 is SGHDT, CDR2 YYEEEE, per germline. The CDR3 DNA reads as TGTGCCAGCAGCTTCAGGGGCGCTGGAAACACCGTATATTTT. Protein: CASSFRGAGNTVYF. Together with reference TRBV5-6 and TRBJ1-3, the CDR3 gives the full variable domain: DAGVTQSPTHLIKTRGQQVTLRCSPKSGHDTVSWYQQALGQGPQFIFQYYEEEERQRGNFPDRFSGHQFPNYSSELNVNALLLGDSALYLCASSFRGAGNTVYFGEGSWLTVV.

This clonotype was counted once. The chain employs TRBV29-1 and TRBJ2-5; TRBD2 matches 11 bases. The junction had 13 bases not matched to a gene; V was cut back by 6 bases and J by 4 bases. In germline, CDR1 is SQVTM, CDR2 ANQGSEA. This CDR3 spans 16 amino acids. For the CDR3, the DNA is TGCAGCGTCAAAGATCGCCTAGCGGGAGGTCCAGAGACCCAGTACTTC. It specifies CSVKDRLAGGPETQYF.

This clonotype was observed a few times. The CDR3 carries no conserved terminal phenylalanine or tryptophan, so it likely arises from a read error. The J gene is TRBJ2-1, the V gene TRBV4-1; D remains unclear. Looked up from germline, CDR1 is MGHRA and CDR2 is YSYEKL. This CDR3 is 15 amino acids long. The V end lost 4 bases, the J end lost 5 bases, and 15 bases lay between the germline ends. DNA for the CDR3: TGCGCCAGCAGCCCTCTCGGTAAGAACAACAATGAGCAGTTCTAC. Amino acid sequence: CASSPLGKNNNEQFY.

Notes on this clonotype: Its ends do not fully match the called genes, so a read error is possible. J is TRBJ2-2 and V is TRBV4-2, with TRBD1 matching over 9 bases. Germline values: CDR1 LGHNA, CDR2 YNFKEQ. This CDR3 has 16 residues. CDR3 bases: TGTACCAGCAGCCAAGATACAGGGGGCGCCTCCGGGGAGTTGTTTTTT. Translation: CTSSQDTGGASGELFF.

A note on this clonotype: Sequence at one end of the junction differs from germline and may be a read error. The rearrangement links TRBV5-1 to TRBJ2-1; D is perhaps TRBD1 or TRBD2 (6 bases each). Germline V gene sequence: CDR1 SGHRS, CDR2 YFSETQ. This CDR3 is 15 amino acids long. CDR3 DNA: TGCGCCAGCAGCGCTTCGAGGGGGGACCGGGATGAGCCGTTCTTC. This translates into CASSASRGDRDEPFF.

The rearrangement uses TRBV5-4 and TRBJ2-3, with 8 nucleotides matching TRBD2. CDR3 size: 18 residues. Per the germline V gene, CDR1 is SGHNT and CDR2 is YYREEE (reference sequence). V was clipped by 4 bases and J by 0 bases; unmatched bases: 13. CDR3: CASSLGTSGIPSTDTQYF. The CDR3 region has the DNA TGTGCCAGCAGCCTCGGGACTAGTGGGATTCCTAGCACAGATACGCAGTATTTT.

Concerning this clonotype: An end of the junction differs from the germline gene, which may be a read error. The J gene is TRBJ2-7, the V gene TRBV6-5; D tentatively reads TRBD1 or TRBD2 (6 bases each). There are 16 residues in the CDR3. Germline V gene sequence: CDR1 MNHEY, CDR2 SVGAGI. CDR3 coding DNA: TGTGCCATCAGCTCCCTTCATGGGGGGCGACCCTACGAGCAATACTTC. Translated: CAISSLHGGRPYEQYF.

Comments on this clonotype: Germline is not matched at one junction end, which may reflect a read error. The CDR3 region has the DNA TGTGCCAGTAGCTTAGAGGTGGCACCAAAACTCTACGAGCAGTACTTC. It codes for CASSLEVAPKLYEQYF. The J gene is TRBJ2-7, the V gene TRBV11-2, with unresolved D. The CDR3 totals 16 residues. Germline values: CDR1 SGHAT, CDR2 FQNNGV.